The rows below give T cell receptor beta chains drawn from one sample of a study of T cells in Graves' hyperthyroidism and ophthalmopathy. Using its own MiXCR run on the multiplex PCR reads, TCRdb lists one record per CDR3 protein. Of hundreds of thousands of distinct CDR3 sequences in the sample, under 20% are singletons; the top ten hold about 3.5%. Sequencing input: blood. Every receptor here comes from a woman in her late teens or twenties with Graves' hyperthyroidism. The CDR3 runs from the conserved cysteine through the conserved F or W. D genes are given only for firm matches. Clone size is stated in some rows and not others, as once, few, many or a class when expanded.

CDR3aa,CDR3nt,v_gene,abundance,j_gene,d_gene
CASSLGLAGREQYF,TGTGCCAGCAGCCTGGGACTAGCGGGCAGGGAGCAGTACTTC,TRBV5-4,.,TRBJ2-7,TRBD2
CAISESTANPVSQYF,TGTGCCATCAGTGAGTCGACAGCTAACCCGGTATCCCAGTACTTC,TRBV10-3,.,TRBJ2-5,.
CAERTGSRVAFF,TGTGCCGAGAGGACAGGGTCGAGGGTGGCTTTCTTT,TRBV30,many,TRBJ1-1,TRBD1
CASIRGESGETQYF,TGTGCCAGCATCAGGGGGGAAAGCGGGGAGACCCAGTACTTC,TRBV6-1,many,TRBJ2-5,.
CASSRWDTEAFF,TGTGCCAGCAGTCGTTGGGACACTGAAGCTTTCTTT,TRBV2,few,TRBJ1-1,.
CASSLGPTGMRSYNSPLHF,TGCGCCAGCAGCTTGGGACCAACAGGGATGAGGTCCTATAATTCACCCCTCCACTTT,TRBV5-1,.,TRBJ1-6,.
CAWGDRDIQYF,TGTGCCTGGGGCGACAGGGACATTCAGTACTTC,TRBV30,many,TRBJ2-4,TRBD1
CASSLESAGTSSYEQYF,TGTGCCAGCAGCTTAGAATCGGCGGGGACGAGCTCCTACGAGCAGTACTTC,TRBV7-8,many,TRBJ2-7,.
CASSEPRGTANYGYTF,TGTGCCAGCAGCGAACCTAGGGGGACAGCTAACTATGGCTACACCTTC,TRBV6-1,many,TRBJ1-2,TRBD1
CASRSGAGQPQHF,TGTGCCAGTCGTTCGGGGGCAGGTCAGCCCCAGCATTTT,TRBV6-1,many,TRBJ1-5,.
CASSQTGGHTEAFF,TGTGCCAGCAGCCAGACAGGGGGTCACACTGAAGCTTTCTTT,TRBV14,many,TRBJ1-1,TRBD1
CASSIANTQYF,TGTGCCAGTAGTATCGCCAATACGCAGTATTTT,TRBV19,.,TRBJ2-3,.
CASSSLGGLLQSPTGELFF,TGTGCCAGCAGTTCCTTAGGGGGCCTCCTACAATCCCCCACCGGGGAGCTGTTTTTT,TRBV6-2/TRBV6-3,many,TRBJ2-2,TRBD1
CASSLWGGGLNTEAFF,TGTGCCAGCAGCTTATGGGGAGGTGGCCTGAACACTGAAGCTTTCTTT,TRBV7-3,many,TRBJ1-1,.
CASSSGTSSAEQYF,TGTGCCAGCAGTTCGGGGACTAGCTCCGCCGAGCAGTACTTC,TRBV27,many,TRBJ2-7,TRBD2
CASTPSRRGIYGYTF,TGTGCCAGCACCCCGAGTCGGCGGGGCATCTATGGCTACACCTTC,TRBV12-3/TRBV12-4,many,TRBJ1-2,.
CASSRNTNTEAFF,TGTGCCAGCAGTAGGAACACGAACACTGAAGCTTTCTTT,TRBV9,many,TRBJ1-1,.
CASSLNRDLAKNIQYF,TGCGCCAGCTCCCTAAACAGGGACTTAGCCAAAAACATTCAGTACTTC,TRBV5-1,.,TRBJ2-4,.
CASSIDRTGGAFF,TGTGCCAGTAGTATAGATCGGACAGGAGGAGCTTTCTTT,TRBV19,many,TRBJ1-1,TRBD1
CAWSQLTGRRYGYTF,TGTGCCTGGAGTCAACTAACAGGGAGGAGGTATGGCTACACCTTC,TRBV30,many,TRBJ1-2,.
CASSDRVSYEQYF,TGTGCCAGCAGTGACAGGGTGTCCTACGAGCAGTACTTC,TRBV6-1,many,TRBJ2-7,.
CASSYVSGQGDSPLHF,TGTGCCAGCAGTTATGTTTCAGGACAGGGTGATTCACCCCTCCACTTT,TRBV6-5,few,TRBJ1-6,TRBD1
CASSQPGGAETQYF,TGTGCCAGCAGCCAACCAGGGGGCGCGGAGACCCAGTACTTC,TRBV11-2,many,TRBJ2-5,TRBD1
CASSELGPLSNQPQHF,TGTGCCAGCAGTGAACTGGGCCCGCTTAGCAATCAGCCCCAGCATTTT,TRBV2,few,TRBJ1-5,.
CASRLVGETEAFF,TGTGCCAGCAGACTCGTAGGCGAGACTGAAGCTTTCTTT,TRBV6-2/TRBV6-3,.,TRBJ1-1,.
CASSMDRTYEQYF,TGTGCCAGCAGCATGGACAGGACCTACGAGCAGTACTTC,TRBV2,many,TRBJ2-7,TRBD1
CASILQGDYGYTF,TGTGCCAGCATCCTACAGGGTGACTATGGCTACACCTTC,TRBV6-5,many,TRBJ1-2,.
CAWSKGQANSGELFF,TGTGCCTGGAGTAAGGGACAGGCTAACTCGGGGGAGCTGTTTTTT,TRBV30,many,TRBJ2-2,TRBD1
CASSVAGHNEQYF,TGTGCCAGCAGCGTGGCGGGGCACAACGAGCAGTACTTC,TRBV9,many,TRBJ2-7,.
CSASGDGTQYF,TGCAGTGCTAGCGGGGATGGTACCCAGTACTTC,TRBV20-1,many,TRBJ2-5,.
CAWSVTLRRELREQYF,TGTGCCTGGAGTGTAACTTTGAGAAGGGAATTAAGGGAGCAGTACTTC,TRBV30,.,TRBJ2-7,.
CSLTAGSQETQYF,TGCAGTCTCACGGCGGGCTCTCAAGAGACCCAGTACTTC,TRBV20-1,.,TRBJ2-5,.
CSASSYSNQPQHF,TGCAGTGCTAGTAGCTATAGCAATCAGCCCCAGCATTTT,TRBV20-1,many,TRBJ1-5,.
CASSDPGTPETEAFF,TGTGCCAGCAGTGACCCGGGAACCCCGGAGACTGAAGCTTTCTTT,TRBV6-1,many,TRBJ1-1,.
CASSLQGLSYEQYF,TGTGCCAGCAGTTTACAGGGACTCTCCTACGAGCAGTACTTC,TRBV12-3/TRBV12-4,many,TRBJ2-7,.
CAISARDVGYTF,TGTGCCATCAGTGCCCGGGACGTTGGCTACACCTTC,TRBV10-3,many,TRBJ1-2,.
CASSLAGARVGNTIYF,TGTGCCAGCAGCTTAGCAGGGGCCAGGGTTGGAAACACCATATATTTT,TRBV7-8,many,TRBJ1-3,.
CASSSDLGGSEAFF,TGTGCCAGCAGTTCGGACCTAGGGGGCTCTGAAGCTTTCTTT,TRBV12-3/TRBV12-4,many,TRBJ1-1,TRBD1
CASSLVRGRGNIQYF,TGTGCCAGCAGCTTAGTTCGGGGGAGAGGAAACATTCAGTACTTC,TRBV11-2,many,TRBJ2-4,.
CASSRGQRANSPLHF,TGTGCCAGCAGTCGCGGACAGAGGGCTAATTCACCCCTCCACTTT,TRBV7-6,many,TRBJ1-6,.
CASTPKRHNEKLFF,TGTGCCAGCACCCCCAAACGGCATAATGAAAAACTGTTTTTT,TRBV7-2,.,TRBJ1-4,.
CASSHDLIRPLVVGTEAFF,TGTGCCAGCAGCCACGACCTCATACGCCCGTTGGTAGTTGGCACTGAAGCTTTCTTT,TRBV3-1,many,TRBJ1-1,.
CSASPGGPGNIKYF,TGCAGTGCTTCTCCGGGGGGGCCAGGAAACATTAAGTACTTC,TRBV20-1,many,TRBJ2-4,TRBD2
CASTGLAGGQETQYF,TGTGCCAGCACTGGACTAGCGGGGGGTCAAGAGACCCAGTACTTC,TRBV12-3/TRBV12-4,many,TRBJ2-5,TRBD2
CASGSDGGTEAFF,TGTGCCAGCGGGTCTGATGGGGGCACTGAAGCTTTCTTT,TRBV12-3/TRBV12-4,many,TRBJ1-1,.
CASSVEEGSLNTEAFF,TGTGCCAGCAGCGTAGAAGAGGGGTCCTTGAACACTGAAGCTTTCTTT,TRBV9,.,TRBJ1-1,.
CAIRSGGTEAFF,TGTGCCATCAGGTCAGGGGGGACTGAAGCTTTCTTT,TRBV10-3,many,TRBJ1-1,TRBD1
CASSEVAEAFF,TGTGCCAGCAGTGAAGTGGCTGAAGCTTTCTTT,TRBV2,many,TRBJ1-1,.
CATSLPRDRSLYSNQPQHF,TGTGCCACCAGCCTCCCCCGGGACAGATCTTTATATAGCAATCAGCCCCAGCATTTT,TRBV15,once,TRBJ1-5,TRBD1
CASSQERGHPYEQYF,TGTGCCAGCAGCCAAGAAAGGGGACATCCCTACGAGCAGTACTTC,TRBV3-1,.,TRBJ2-7,.
CASSYSEQGANGYTF,TGTGCCAGCAGTTACTCGGAGCAGGGGGCGAACGGCTACACCTTC,TRBV6-5,many,TRBJ1-2,TRBD1
CASSLVGAVTEAFF,TGTGCCAGCAGTTTGGTGGGCGCAGTCACTGAAGCTTTCTTT,TRBV12-3/TRBV12-4,many,TRBJ1-1,.
CASTRGSSGNTIYF,TGTGCCAGCACTCGGGGCTCCTCTGGAAACACCATATATTTT,TRBV6-1,many,TRBJ1-3,.
CASSYTLVTGELFF,TGTGCCAGCAGTTACACCTTAGTTACCGGGGAGCTGTTTTTT,TRBV12-3/TRBV12-4,many,TRBJ2-2,.
CASSRGTGENQPQHF,TGTGCCAGCAGCCGTGGGACAGGGGAAAATCAGCCCCAGCATTTT,TRBV7-9,few,TRBJ1-5,TRBD1
CASSVSYYEQYF,TGTGCCAGCAGCGTTTCTTACTACGAGCAGTACTTC,TRBV28,many,TRBJ2-7,.
CASREGGPNTGELFF,TGTGCCAGCCGAGAGGGCGGACCGAACACCGGGGAGCTGTTTTTT,TRBV6-1,many,TRBJ2-2,.
CASSVQGMNTEAFF,TGTGCCAGCAGTGTTCAGGGAATGAACACTGAAGCTTTCTTT,TRBV6-1,many,TRBJ1-1,.
CSANSGRYTGELFF,TGCAGTGCTAACTCGGGACGGTACACCGGGGAGCTGTTTTTT,TRBV20-1,few,TRBJ2-2,.
CASSSRVLLANRVTEAFF,TGTGCCAGCAGTTCCCGGGTCCTCTTAGCGAACAGGGTCACTGAAGCTTTCTTT,TRBV12-3/TRBV12-4,many,TRBJ1-1,.